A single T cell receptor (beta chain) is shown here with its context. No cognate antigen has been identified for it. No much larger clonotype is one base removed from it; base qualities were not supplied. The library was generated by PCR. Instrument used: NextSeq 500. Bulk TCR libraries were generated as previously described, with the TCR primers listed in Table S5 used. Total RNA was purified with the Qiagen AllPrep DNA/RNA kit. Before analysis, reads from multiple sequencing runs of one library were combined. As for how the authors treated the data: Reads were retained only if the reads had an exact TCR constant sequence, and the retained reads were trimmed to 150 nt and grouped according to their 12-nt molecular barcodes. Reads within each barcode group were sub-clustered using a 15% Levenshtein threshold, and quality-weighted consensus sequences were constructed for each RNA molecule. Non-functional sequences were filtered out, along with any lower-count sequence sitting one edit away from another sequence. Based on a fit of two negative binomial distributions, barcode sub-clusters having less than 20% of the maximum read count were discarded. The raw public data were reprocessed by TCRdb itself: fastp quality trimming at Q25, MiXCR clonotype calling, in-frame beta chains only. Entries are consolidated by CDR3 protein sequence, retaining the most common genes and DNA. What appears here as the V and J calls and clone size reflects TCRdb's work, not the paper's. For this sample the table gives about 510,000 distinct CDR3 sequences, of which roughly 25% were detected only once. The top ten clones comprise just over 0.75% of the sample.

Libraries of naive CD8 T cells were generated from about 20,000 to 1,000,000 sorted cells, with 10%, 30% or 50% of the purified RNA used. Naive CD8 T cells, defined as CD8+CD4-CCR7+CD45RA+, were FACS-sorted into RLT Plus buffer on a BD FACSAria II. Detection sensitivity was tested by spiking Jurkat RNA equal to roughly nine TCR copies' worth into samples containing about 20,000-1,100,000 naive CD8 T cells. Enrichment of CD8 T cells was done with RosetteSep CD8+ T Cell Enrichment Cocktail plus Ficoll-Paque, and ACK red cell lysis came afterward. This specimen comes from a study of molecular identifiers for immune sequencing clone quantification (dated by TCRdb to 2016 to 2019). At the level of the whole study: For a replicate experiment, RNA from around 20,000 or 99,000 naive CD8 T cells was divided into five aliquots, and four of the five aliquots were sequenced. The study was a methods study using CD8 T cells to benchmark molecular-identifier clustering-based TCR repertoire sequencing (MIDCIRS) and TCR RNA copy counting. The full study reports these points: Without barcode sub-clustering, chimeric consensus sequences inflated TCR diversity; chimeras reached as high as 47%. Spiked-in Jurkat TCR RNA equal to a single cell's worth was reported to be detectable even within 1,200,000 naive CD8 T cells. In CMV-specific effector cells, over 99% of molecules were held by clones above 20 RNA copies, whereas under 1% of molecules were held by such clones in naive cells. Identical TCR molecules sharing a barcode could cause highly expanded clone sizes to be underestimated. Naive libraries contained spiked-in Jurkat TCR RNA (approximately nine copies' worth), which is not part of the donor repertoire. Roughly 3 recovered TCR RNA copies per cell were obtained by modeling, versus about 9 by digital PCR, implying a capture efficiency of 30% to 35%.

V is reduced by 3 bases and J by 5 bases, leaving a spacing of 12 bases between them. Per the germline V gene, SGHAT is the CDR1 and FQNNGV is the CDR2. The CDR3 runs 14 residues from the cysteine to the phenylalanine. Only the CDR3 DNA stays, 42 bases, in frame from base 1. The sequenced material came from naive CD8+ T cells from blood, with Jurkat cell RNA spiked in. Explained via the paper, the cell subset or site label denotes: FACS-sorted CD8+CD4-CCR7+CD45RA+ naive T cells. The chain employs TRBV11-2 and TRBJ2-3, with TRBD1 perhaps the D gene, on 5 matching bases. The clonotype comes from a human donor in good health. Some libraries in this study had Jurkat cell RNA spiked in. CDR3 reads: CASSLVQGRDTQYF. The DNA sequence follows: TGTGCCAGCAGCTTGGTTCAGGGAAGAGATACGCAGTATTTT.